The present TCR beta chain was sequenced within a study of tumor-infiltrating lymphocytes in primary liver carcinoma. Findings and caveats of the study: Tumor region pairs showed greater overlap than either tumor-adjacent or tumor-blood pairs did. The top-250-clone fraction was significantly higher in tumors than in blood (p = 0.039).

As concerns this clonotype: Its cognate antigen is unknown.

Total RNA and DNA came together from approximately 20-30 mg of bulk tissue without cell sorting. Germline CDR1 MDHEN, CDR2 SYDVKM. Trimming shortened V by 6 bases and J by 7 bases, and 12 bases separated the two germline ends. CDR3 size: 12 residues. TCR beta cDNA was prepared out of around 460 ng total RNA by means of a constant-region primer. Libraries of TCR beta came from three nested multiplex PCR rounds with slightly modified ARM-PCR. Amplification in the first two PCR rounds was performed using TRBV1-TRBV30 forward primers and a C-beta reverse primer for 10 cycles each. TCRdb called the multiplex PCR reads again in MiXCR, with one record for every CDR3 protein. Here the sample spans 90,000 to 150,000 distinct CDR3 sequences, nearly 70% being singletons.

This receptor was taken from a woman aged 60-70 years with primary liver carcinoma and hepatitis B virus infection. The chain combines TRBV28 with TRBJ2-5; D unresolved. The sample consisted of tumor-adjacent normal liver tissue. The DNA of the CDR3 is TGTGCCAGCAGCCCCAGAGCTGTGACCCAGTACTTC. It specifies CASSPRAVTQYF.